The 2 T cell receptor beta chains below come from one sample, sequenced in a study of technical replicates of blood from a few donors. Sequencing used immunoSEQ multiplex PCR; TCRdb keeps in-frame clones, though not all of them. The sample lists about 70,000 clones; approximately 95% were seen once. Sequenced material: T cells isolated from PBMCs. These TCRs come from a human donor in good health.

This rearrangement joins TRBV2 to TRBJ2-5, with D maybe TRBD2 (6 bases). From germline, CDR1 is SNHLY and CDR2 FYNNEI. This CDR3 spans 12 amino acids. Deletions cut 4 bases from V and 6 bases from J, with 9 bases between. The CDR3 sequence is CASSVGGQTQYF. The CDR3 coding sequence is TGTGCCAGCAGTGTCGGGGGACAGACCCAGTACTTC. Together with reference TRBV2 and TRBJ2-5, the CDR3 gives the full variable domain: EPEVTQTPSHQVTQMGQEVILRCVPISNHLYFYWYRQILGQKVEFLVSFYNNEISEKSEIFDDQFSVERPDGSNFTLKIRSTKLEDSAMYFCASSVGGQTQYFGPGTRLLVL.

The chain recombines TRBV14 with TRBJ2-7, with 11 positions matching TRBD2. After removal of 3 bases from V and 2 bases from J, the junction contained 3 bases not matched to a gene. The germline V gene has CDR1 SGHDN and CDR2 FVKESK. This CDR3 is 15 amino acids long. The CDR3 bases are TGTGCCAGCAGCCATTTAGCGGGAGGGCCCTACGAGCAGTACTTC. Encoded protein: CASSHLAGGPYEQYF.